The clone carrying this TCR beta chain was seen once. What it binds is unknown. This sample's time point: blood from clinic visit 5 months post-surgery; TSC patient then seizure free. Only cases whose brain tissue showed the highest T cell transcript signatures were sequenced. At least one anti-epileptic drug was given before surgery. The V gene end was trimmed by 7 bases and the J gene end by 4 bases; junction bases not matched to a gene: 5. Germline V lookup: CDR1 MDHEN, CDR2 SYDVKM. CDR3 size: 14 residues. This record comes from a study of brain T cells in children with intractable seizures. Study-level findings and limits: Pre- and post-surgery blood differed in depth, so pre-surgery absences may be undersampling. HCMV serostatus was not known, and viral specificity came from CDR3 similarity only.

Produced via immunoSEQ multiplex PCR; TCRdb's table is partial and in-frame only. The profile shows a few hundred thousand clones, 93% of them singletons. This TCR derives from a boy less than two years old with tuberous sclerosis and intractable seizures. Sequencing used peripheral blood, obtained more than 4 months after surgery. The chain couples TRBV28 to TRBJ2-2, with 8 bases fitting TRBD2. This CDR3 is CASNLAGPTGELFF. CDR3 bases: TGTGCCAGCAATCTAGCGGGCCCCACCGGGGAGCTGTTTTTT. The whole variable domain, remainder taken from reference TRBV28 and TRBJ2-2, is DVKVTQSSRYLVKRTGEKVFLECVQDMDHENMFWYRQDPGLGLRLIYFSYDVKMKEKGDIPEGYSVSREKKERFSLILESASTNQTSMYLCASNLAGPTGELFFGEGSRLTVL.